The source of this T cell receptor beta chain is a study of OX40 agonist ivuxolimab in advanced cancers. On the study more broadly: Three patients, one with hepatocellular carcinoma and two with cutaneous melanoma, achieved partial responses. General study findings and limits: There was clonal expansion of CD4+ and CD8+ blood T cells by week 6 at 0.1 to 3.0 mg/kg. Averaging showed that CD8+ T cells had more expanded clones than CD4+ did.

Assay: immunoSEQ multiplex PCR; the TCRdb copy retains only in-frame clones and omits some. The sample gives tens of thousands of clones, around four fifths of which show up once; around 12% is in the top ten. CDR3 size: 13 residues. Germline-derived CDR1 and CDR2 are MDHEN and SYDVKM. V lost 6 bases and J lost 5, with 13 bases in between. Comments on this clone: Antigen unknown.

The clonotype was recovered from an adult with an advanced solid tumor such as melanoma, head and neck, liver or kidney cancer. The sequencing here drew on CD4+ or CD8+ T cells sorted from blood, taken in a trial of the OX40 agonist ivuxolimab. The rearrangement uses TRBV28 and TRBJ2-5; D may correspond to TRBD1 or TRBD2 (6 bases each). The CDR3 DNA follows: TGTGCCAGCAGGCCCGGGGGCGGCGAGACCCAGTACTTC. Encoded protein: CASRPGGGETQYF.